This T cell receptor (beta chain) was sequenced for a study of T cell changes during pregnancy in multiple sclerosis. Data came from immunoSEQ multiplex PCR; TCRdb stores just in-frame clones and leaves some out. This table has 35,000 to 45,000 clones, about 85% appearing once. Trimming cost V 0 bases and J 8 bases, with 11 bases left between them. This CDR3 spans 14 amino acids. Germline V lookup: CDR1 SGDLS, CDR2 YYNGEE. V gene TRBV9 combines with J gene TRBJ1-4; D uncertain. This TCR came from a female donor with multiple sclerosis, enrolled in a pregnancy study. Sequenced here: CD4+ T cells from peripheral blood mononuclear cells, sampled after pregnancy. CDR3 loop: CASSVERGEEKLFF. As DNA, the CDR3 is TGTGCCAGCAGCGTAGAGCGGGGTGAGGAAAAACTGTTTTTT. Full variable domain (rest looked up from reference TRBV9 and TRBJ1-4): DSGVTQTPKHLITATGQRVTLRCSPRSGDLSVYWYQQSLDQGLQFLIQYYNGEERAKGNILERFSAQQFPDLHSELNLSSLELGDSALYFCASSVERGEEKLFFGSGTQLSVL.